The 22 T cell receptor beta chains in this list originate from one sample, sequenced in a study of blood T cell repertoires in COVID-19. Some clones are missing from TCRdb's copy, which holds only in-frame ones; the method was immunoSEQ multiplex PCR. The table has about 82,000 clones, 85% seen once. The sample comprised peripheral blood. Receptors were obtained from an elderly man with active or convalescent COVID-19.

The table lists this clone with a few counts. The chain couples TRBV10-2 to TRBJ2-3; 9 bases are shared with TRBD2. CDR3 length: 15 amino acids. Germline V lookup: CDR1 WSHSY, CDR2 SAAADI. Losses at the gene ends were 10 bases for V and 4 bases for J; bases not matched to a gene: 12. CDR3 amino acids: CATRLGVAGADTQYF. The CDR3 coding sequence is TGCGCCACCCGTCTGGGGGTAGCGGGAGCAGATACGCAGTATTTT.

V is TRBV2 and J is TRBJ1-1, with D possibly matching TRBD1 (5 bases). The CDR3 length is 14 residues. Germline V gives CDR1 SNHLY, CDR2 FYNNEI. The V and J ends lost 2 bases and 8 bases respectively, with 15 bases between them. The chain's CDR3 is CASSEIRAAAEAFF. The CDR3 DNA sequence: TGTGCCAGCAGTGAAATCAGGGCAGCAGCAGAAGCTTTCTTT.

This chain links TRBV9 with TRBJ2-7; TRBD2 is a possible D gene (5 bases). This CDR3 has 15 residues. Trimming cost V 6 bases and J 5 bases, with 21 bases left between them. Germline lookup yields CDR1 SGDLS and CDR2 YYNGEE. The CDR3 nucleotides read TGTGCCAGCAAGAGTGCCCTAGCCGGGATCGACGAGCAGTACGTC. It codes for CASKSALAGIDEQYV.

This chain links TRBV18 with TRBJ2-3, with TRBD2 matching 11 bases. Trimming at V came to 0 bases and at J to 1 base, leaving 3 bases not matched to a gene. Germline V gene data show CDR1 as KGHSH and CDR2 as LQKENI. The CDR3 is 17 amino acids. The DNA of the CDR3 is TGTGCCAGCTCACCACCGGGACTAGCGGCGGGCACAGATACGCAGTATTTT. Translation gives CASSPPGLAAGTDTQYF.

CDR3 nucleotides: TGTGCCAGCAGCTCTCGACAGACTAGCGCCCCCGGGGATACGCAGTATTTT. This encodes CASSSRQTSAPGDTQYF. The V and J genes are TRBV5-4 and TRBJ2-3, with 8 bases matching TRBD2. The CDR3 has 17 residues. Germline V gene lookup returns CDR1 SGHNT and CDR2 YYREEE (reference sequence). V was clipped by 3 bases and J by 6 bases; unmatched bases: 15. The full variable domain, its missing parts supplied by reference TRBV5-4 and TRBJ2-3, is ETGVTQSPTHLIKTRGQQVTLRCSSQSGHNTVSWYQQALGQGPQFIFQYYREEENGRGNFPPRFSGLQFPNYSSELNVNALELDDSALYLCASSSRQTSAPGDTQYFGPGTRLTVL.

Concerning this clone: One junction end disagrees with the germline gene, perhaps due to a read error. The chain combines TRBV6-4 with TRBJ1-2; D uncertain. Germline V lookup: CDR1 MRHNA, CDR2 SNTAGT. The length of the CDR3 is 13 residues. CDR3 in amino acids: CASSDPGFNVVVF. CDR3 nucleotides: TGTGCCAGCAGTGACCCCGGGTTTAACGTGGTGGTCTTC.

The chain uses TRBV28 and TRBJ2-7; TRBD1 is a possible D gene (6 bases). V lost 3 bases to trimming and J lost 3 bases, with 12 bases between them. The germline gives CDR1 MDHEN, CDR2 SYDVKM. The CDR3 sequence is 14 residues long. The CDR3 bases are TGTGCCAGCAGTTTCCGGGACACCTTCTACGAGCAGTACGTC. Its translation is CASSFRDTFYEQYV.

Here the CDR3 DNA reads TGCGCCAGCAGCTTGACAGTGAACACTGAAGCTTTCTTT. Translating gives CASSLTVNTEAFF. This rearrangement joins TRBV5-1 to TRBJ1-1; D unresolved. CDR1 is SGHRS and CDR2 is YFSETQ in the germline V gene. The V gene lost 1 base and the J gene lost 0 bases, with 4 bases spanning the gap. This CDR3 spans 13 amino acids. Full variable domain (rest looked up from reference TRBV5-1 and TRBJ1-1): KAGVTQTPRYLIKTRGQQVTLSCSPISGHRSVSWYQQTPGQGLQFLFEYFSETQRNKGNFPGRFSGRQFSNSRSEMNVSTLELGDSALYLCASSLTVNTEAFFGQGTRLTVV.

The chain couples TRBV29-1 to TRBJ1-4, with D uncertain. This CDR3 spans 12 amino acids. The germline gives CDR1 SQVTM, CDR2 ANQGSEA. V was pared by 4 bases and J by 0 bases, with 3 bases between. The CDR3 sequence is CSVAATNEKLFF. In DNA form, the CDR3 reads TGCAGCGTTGCAGCAACTAATGAAAAACTGTTTTTT.

The genes are TRBV27 and TRBJ1-2; 10 nucleotides match TRBD1. Germline V gives CDR1 MNHEY, CDR2 SMNVEV (reference sequence). V was pared by 0 bases and J by 8 bases, with 0 bases of the junction left unmatched. The CDR3 is 13 amino acids. The CDR3 region is CASSLSTGGGYTF. CDR3 nucleotides: TGTGCCAGCAGTTTATCGACAGGGGGCGGCTACACCTTC.

The chain uses TRBV20-1 and TRBJ2-1; a weak D match, TRBD1 (5 bases). The CDR3 spans 10 residues. Trimming removed 6 bases from V and 9 bases from J, with 9 bases in between. Germline V CDR1 and CDR2: DFQATT, SNEGSKA (reference sequence). CDR3 amino acids: CSATEPEQFF. The CDR3 bases are TGCAGTGCGACAGAACCTGAGCAGTTCTTC.

The genes are TRBV29-1 and TRBJ2-3, with D possibly matching TRBD2 (5 bases). Germline V gene lookup returns CDR1 SQVTM and CDR2 ANQGSEA. V was shortened by 4 bases and J by 4 bases, with 15 bases between the two germline ends. This CDR3 contains 14 residues. The CDR3 loop reads CSVGFYRGSDTQYF. Here the CDR3 DNA reads TGCAGCGTTGGGTTCTATCGGGGTTCAGATACGCAGTATTTT.

The chain joins TRBV7-9 to TRBJ2-1, with 11 bases lining up with TRBD2. The V gene end was trimmed by 3 bases and the J gene end by 8 bases; junction bases not matched to a gene: 6. Looked up from germline, CDR1 is SEHNR and CDR2 is FQNEAQ (reference sequence). The CDR3 contains 15 residues. CDR3 region: CASSLGLAAIDEQFF. The CDR3 DNA reads as TGTGCCAGCAGCTTGGGACTAGCGGCGATCGATGAGCAGTTCTTC.

This rearrangement joins TRBV27 to TRBJ2-2; 7 bases match TRBD1. V lost 6 bases to trimming and J lost 0 bases; unmatched junction nucleotides: 16. The CDR3 contains 19 residues. Germline values: CDR1 MNHEY, CDR2 SMNVEV (reference sequence). DNA of the CDR3: TGTGCCAGCAGCTTAGCCCCTATATCAACAGGGGCGAACACCGGGGAGCTGTTTTTT. It translates to CASSLAPISTGANTGELFF.

The sample holds one count of this clone. This rearrangement joins TRBV4-2 to TRBJ1-3, with a possible D match to TRBD1 (5 bases). CDR1 is LGHNA, CDR2 YNFKEQ, per germline. This CDR3 is 16 amino acids long. Trimming removed 1 base at V and 4 bases at J, with 14 bases between. As DNA, the CDR3 is TGTGCCAGCAGCCAAGTGGCGGGACTCGGGGGAAACACCATATATTTT. Amino acid sequence: CASSQVAGLGGNTIYF.

The CDR3 loop reads CASLRQGTLETQYF. The CDR3 DNA reads TGTGCCAGTCTTAGACAGGGCACGTTGGAGACCCAGTACTTC. This chain joins TRBV28 and TRBJ2-5; 7 nucleotides line up with TRBD1. The CDR3 runs 14 residues. Trimming took 9 bases from V and 5 from J; bases not matched to a gene: 12. Germline loops: CDR1 MDHEN, CDR2 SYDVKM.

Written as DNA, the CDR3 is TGTGCCATCAGTGAGGAGGGCCAGCCCTATGGCTACACCTTC. Translation: CAISEEGQPYGYTF. The chain has TRBV10-3 and TRBJ1-2; D gene ambiguous. V lost 2 bases to trimming and J lost 4 bases, with 11 bases between them. Per the germline V gene, CDR1 is ENHRY and CDR2 is SYGVKD. This CDR3 spans 14 amino acids.

The chain couples TRBV7-9 to TRBJ1-2, with TRBD1 identical over 8 bases. With V trimmed by 4 bases and J by 1 base, 5 bases remained unmatched. The CDR3 is made up of 15 amino acids. The V gene's germline CDR1 is SEHNR and CDR2 FQNEAQ (reference sequence). CDR3 residues: CASSSRGRRNYGYTF. The DNA of the CDR3 is TGTGCCAGCAGCTCCAGGGGGCGGCGTAACTATGGCTACACCTTC.

The chain links TRBV10-2 to TRBJ2-2; maybe TRBD2 (7 bases). The CDR3 is 14 residues long. Trimming stripped 8 bases from V and 5 bases from J, with 15 bases between. Germline V lookup: CDR1 WSHSY, CDR2 SAAADI. CDR3 region: CASVGGARTGELFF. The CDR3 nucleotides are TGCGCCAGCGTAGGGGGGGCCAGAACCGGGGAGCTGTTTTTT.

J is TRBJ1-5 and V is TRBV18; D possibly corresponds to TRBD1 (5 bases). Germline CDR1 and CDR2: KGHSH and LQKENI. The CDR3 covers 14 residues. Between the trimmed V and J ends, which lost 4 bases and 6 bases, there was a span of 13 bases. CDR3: CASSQQDISQPQHF. The CDR3, as DNA: TGTGCCAGCTCACAACAGGACATATCTCAGCCCCAGCATTTT.

There are a few counts of this clone. V and J are TRBV7-8 and TRBJ2-1, with TRBD2 matching over 9 bases. The V and J ends lost 0 bases and 7 bases, in that order; junction bases with no gene match: 7. The germline V gene has CDR1 SGHVS and CDR2 FQNEAQ. CDR3 length: 16 residues. The CDR3 is CASSLARGGGANEQFF. In DNA, the CDR3 is TGTGCCAGCAGCTTAGCGCGTGGCGGGGGGGCTAATGAGCAGTTCTTC.

The rearrangement uses TRBV11-3 and TRBJ2-3; 10 positions match TRBD2. CDR1 SGHNT and CDR2 YENEEA come from the germline V gene. The junction had 14 bases not matched to a gene; V was cut back by 5 bases and J by 0 bases. CDR3 length: 19 residues. Here the CDR3 DNA reads TGTGCCAGCAGCCCAGGGACTAGCGTCTTCCACCCTAGCACAGATACGCAGTATTTT. The encoded protein is CASSPGTSVFHPSTDTQYF.